These 5 T cell receptor beta chains originate from one sample sequenced in a study of graft-versus-host responses after intestinal transplantation (dated by TCRdb to about 2021). The sample's time point label, in plain terms: cells obtained before transplantation from donor or recipient. The library was obtained by the immunoSEQ multiplex PCR assay. TCRdb mirrors the immuneACCESS table, restricted to in-frame sequences. Some clones are absent from its copies; in checked studies, under half trace to an unresolved V gene, and the reason for the others is unknown. The sample data list about 70,000 clones, and 90% of these were observed just once. Approximately 1.3% of the sample rests with the top ten. The antigens of these receptors remain unknown. Sequenced material: unstimulated CD8+ T cells sorted from spleen or lymph node cells, taken before intestinal transplant. These receptors all come from a human donor who received an intestinal transplant.

The chain joins TRBV9 to TRBJ1-5; D call uncertain. This CDR3 region has 15 residues. V was cut by 4 bases and J by 3 bases, with 14 bases left in between. The germline V gene encodes CDR1 SGDLS and CDR2 YYNGEE. CDR3 amino acids: CASSPNPGSNQPQHF. The DNA of the CDR3 is TGTGCCAGCAGCCCCAACCCGGGGTCCAATCAGCCCCAGCATTTT.

The chain recombines TRBV23-1 with TRBJ2-7, with D unresolved. TRBV23-1 counts as an open reading frame of uncertain function. This CDR3 spans 11 amino acids. V shed 5 bases and J shed 2 bases, with 4 bases lying between them. This CDR3 is CASSSAYEQYF. CDR3 bases: TGCGCCAGCAGTTCGGCCTACGAGCAGTACTTC.

This chain uses TRBV4-1 with TRBJ1-5; possibly TRBD1 for D (6 bases). Germline V CDR1 and CDR2: MGHRA, YSYEKL. CDR3 length equals 15 residues. Between the trimmed V and J ends, which lost 0 bases and 1 base, there was a span of 7 bases. CDR3 DNA sequence: TGCGCCAGCAGCCAAGAGGGGGCCAGCAATCAGCCCCAGCATTTT. It yields the protein CASSQEGASNQPQHF.

The gene calls are TRBV9 and TRBJ1-5; possible D gene TRBD1, 6 bases. This CDR3 is built from 14 residues. V was clipped by 0 bases and J by 7 bases, with 11 bases between them. Germline loops: CDR1 SGDLS, CDR2 YYNGEE. CDR3 sequence: CASSVGTAGQPQHF. In DNA form, the CDR3 reads TGTGCCAGCAGCGTAGGGACAGCGGGGCAGCCCCAGCATTTT.

The rearrangement uses TRBV5-4 and TRBJ1-1; D unclear. This CDR3 comprises 12 residues. Trimming shortened V by 0 bases and J by 7 bases, and 7 bases separated the two germline ends. Germline lookup yields CDR1 SGHNT and CDR2 YYREEE (reference sequence). The DNA of the CDR3 is TGTGCCAGCAGCTTGGCCGGGTATGAAGCTTTCTTT. Residues: CASSLAGYEAFF.